The 28 T cell receptor beta chains below were found in one sample sequenced in a study of regulatory T cells in long-lasting Graves disease. In building TCR beta libraries, iRepertoire HTBI primers were used together with Arm-PCR of CDR3 regions. MiXCR, run by TCRdb on the multiplex PCR reads, gives a single entry per CDR3 protein. The data contain some 370,000 distinct CDR3 sequences, about 20% of them seen just once; the ten biggest clones take up more than 20%. Time point reported: persistent/refractory GD, antithyroid drugs over 5 years with positive TRAb. RNA isolated from PBMCs was used to make the TCR library. Sequencing was performed on peripheral blood mononuclear cells (PBMCs), taken when the disease was refractory, from a patient treated with antithyroid drugs. All receptors derive from a female donor with Graves disease.

This clonotype has a handful of counts. V and J are TRBV7-2 and TRBJ2-7; 8 bases are shared with TRBD2. This CDR3 is built from 15 residues. Germline V gene sequence: CDR1 SGHTA, CDR2 FQGNSA. J gave up 0 bases and V 1 base, and 2 bases lay outside the gene matches. This chain's CDR3 is CASSLVAGSSYEQYF. The CDR3 coding sequence is TGTGCCAGCAGCTTAGTAGCGGGAAGCTCCTACGAGCAGTACTTC.

There are many counts of this clonotype. The rearrangement links TRBV12-3 or TRBV12-4 to TRBJ2-5, with D hard to call. This CDR3 has 13 amino acids. V lost 2 bases, J lost 1 base, and 5 bases lay in between. CDR3 loop: CASSLYSQETQYF. In nucleotides, the CDR3 is TGTGCCAGCAGTTTATACAGCCAAGAGACCCAGTACTTC.

The J gene is TRBJ2-1, the V gene TRBV4-3, with D possibly TRBD2 on 6 matching bases. The CDR3 covers 15 residues. Germline V gives CDR1 LGHNA, CDR2 YSLEER. V was trimmed by 0 bases and J by 6 bases, leaving 12 bases between them. The CDR3 region is CASSQDETGANEQFF. In nucleotides, the CDR3 is TGCGCCAGCAGCCAAGATGAAACGGGAGCCAATGAGCAGTTCTTC.

The J gene is TRBJ1-4, the V gene TRBV27; 12 bases are a match to TRBD1. Germline lookup yields CDR1 MNHEY and CDR2 SMNVEV (reference sequence). The V and J ends lost 6 bases and 5 bases, in that order; junction bases with no gene match: 4. The CDR3 spans 15 residues. CDR3 residues: CASRVGTGGNEKLFF. Written as DNA, the CDR3 is TGTGCCAGCAGAGTGGGGACAGGGGGCAATGAAAAACTGTTTTTT.

V is TRBV30 and J is TRBJ2-7, with 12 bases that match TRBD2. Per the germline V gene, CDR1 is GTSNPN and CDR2 is SVGIG (reference sequence). With 0 bases clipped from V and 6 bases from J, the junction kept 3 bases outside the gene matches. The CDR3 spans 14 residues. CDR3 coding DNA: TGTGCCTGGAGTGTACTAGCGGGAGGCTCCGAGCAGTACTTC. Translated, it gives CAWSVLAGGSEQYF. Drawing the rest from reference TRBV30 and TRBJ2-7, the complete variable domain is SQTIHQWPATLVQPVGSPLSLECTVEGTSNPNLYWYRQAAGRGLQLLFYSVGIGQISSEVPQNLSASRPQDRQFILSSKKLLLSDSGFYLCAWSVLAGGSEQYFGPGTRLTVT.

The chain couples TRBV20-1 to TRBJ2-7, with TRBD2 matching over 7 bases. The CDR3 has 13 amino acids. Germline V gene data show CDR1 as DFQATT and CDR2 as SNEGSKA (reference sequence). The CDR3 region is CKIRASGSYEQYF. CDR3 DNA sequence: TGCAAGATAAGGGCTAGCGGATCCTACGAGCAGTACTTC.

For this clonotype: The CDR3 end shows no conserved phenylalanine or tryptophan, and so a read error is likely. CDR3 DNA sequence: TGTGCCAGCAGTCCGCGGACAGGGACAGGGTTTAGGCCCCAGCATCTT. It codes for CASSPRTGTGFRPQHL. This chain links TRBV27 with TRBJ1-5; 9 nucleotides line up with TRBD1. Trimming took 5 bases from V and 9 from J; bases not matched to a gene: 14. The CDR3 extends over 16 amino acids. The germline CDR1 and CDR2 sequences are MNHEY and SMNVEV (reference sequence).

This clonotype was detected a few times. A much larger clone differs by one base, so this may be a read error. The V call is TRBV18, the J call TRBJ1-4; tentatively, D is TRBD1 (6 bases). The CDR3 has 16 residues. Germline V gene lookup returns CDR1 KGHSH and CDR2 LQKENI. The CDR3: CASSPKGEPSNEKLLF. Here the CDR3 DNA reads TGTGCCAGCTCACCGAAGGGGGAACCCTCTAATGAAAAACTGCTTTTT. Drawing the rest from reference TRBV18 and TRBJ1-4, the complete variable domain is NAGVMQNPRHLVRRRGQEARLRCSPMKGHSHVYWYRQLPEEGLKFMVYLQKENIIDESGMPKERFSAEFPKEGPSILRIQQVVRGDSAAYFCASSPKGEPSNEKLLFGSGTQLSVL.

This clonotype was seen more than once but under ten times. The chain carries TRBV20-1 and TRBJ2-7; D remains ambiguous. Per germline, CDR1 DFQATT and CDR2 SNEGSKA (reference sequence). The ends were cut back, 6 bases at V and 0 bases at J, with 15 bases in the middle. CDR3 length equals 14 residues. The CDR3 nucleotides are TGCAGTGCCATTGACACCAGCCGCTCCTACGAGCAGTACTTC. Translation gives CSAIDTSRSYEQYF.

This clonotype was recorded at least ten times. The CDR3 sequence: CASSLSRQGPYEQYF. CDR3 DNA: TGTGCCAGCAGTTTATCGAGGCAGGGACCCTACGAGCAGTACTTC. The chain joins TRBV27 to TRBJ2-7; either TRBD1 or TRBD2 may supply D (5 bases each). The length of the CDR3 is 15 residues. V was cut by 0 bases and J by 2 bases, with 11 bases left in between. Germline CDR1 is MNHEY and CDR2 is SMNVEV (reference sequence).

This clonotype was observed a few times. The chain recombines TRBV24-1 with TRBJ2-5, with TRBD1 matching over 10 bases. V shed 1 base, J shed 7 bases, and the junction held 2 bases outside the gene matches. Germline CDR1 is KGHDR and CDR2 is SFDVKD. CDR3 length: 14 amino acids. The chain's CDR3 is CATSDFGQGGTQYF. CDR3 nucleotide sequence: TGTGCCACCAGTGATTTTGGACAGGGGGGGACCCAGTACTTC.

CDR3 region: CAVAELAGDYSTDTQYF. DNA of the CDR3: TGTGCCGTAGCTGAGCTAGCGGGAGATTATAGCACAGATACGCAGTATTTT. This rearrangement joins TRBV2 to TRBJ2-3, with 10 positions matching TRBD2. CDR1 SNHLY and CDR2 FYNNEI come from the germline V gene. The CDR3 sequence is 17 residues long. J gave up 0 bases and V 11 bases, and 14 bases lay outside the gene matches.

J is TRBJ1-1 and V is TRBV12-3 or TRBV12-4; D may be TRBD1 (6 bases). The CDR3 runs 14 residues. With 2 bases removed from V and 3 bases from J, the gap between germline ends came to 10 bases. The CDR3 DNA sequence: TGTGCCAGCAGTTTACCAGGGGAGGACACTGAAGCTTTCTTT. Encoded protein: CASSLPGEDTEAFF.

V is TRBV19 and J is TRBJ1-5; tentative D call: TRBD1 (6 bases). V gave up 5 bases and J gave up 0 bases, with 11 bases separating them. CDR1 and CDR2 from the germline V gene are LNHDA and SQIVND (reference sequence). There are 15 residues in the CDR3. For the CDR3, the DNA is TGTGCCAGTAGTTACACAGGGTTTAGCAATCAGCCCCAGCATTTT. Residues: CASSYTGFSNQPQHF.

This clonotype was counted many times. The genes are TRBV6-1 and TRBJ1-1; D remains ambiguous. The CDR3 totals 15 residues. Between the trimmed V and J ends, which lost 6 bases and 0 bases, there was a span of 14 bases. From germline, CDR1 is MNHNS and CDR2 SASEGT. The CDR3 is CASRGELGMNTEAFF. The CDR3 bases are TGTGCCAGCAGGGGAGAGCTGGGCATGAACACTGAAGCTTTCTTT.

This clonotype was observed a few times. The rearrangement links TRBV5-1 to TRBJ2-7; TRBD2 is a possible D gene (6 bases). The CDR3 contains 16 residues. Germline lookup yields CDR1 SGHRS and CDR2 YFSETQ. V was clipped by 3 bases and J by 3 bases, with 19 bases between them. The CDR3 bases are TGCGCCAGCAGCTCAGACCCACGGGAGCTAGGCTACGAGCAGTACTTC. Its translation is CASSSDPRELGYEQYF.

This chain connects TRBV3-1 to TRBJ2-1, with 10 bases identical to TRBD2. V lost 0 bases, J lost 8 bases, and 4 bases stayed unmatched. Germline lookup yields CDR1 LGHDT and CDR2 YNNKEL (reference sequence). This CDR3 is built from 15 residues. The CDR3 here is CASSQESGRVHEQFF. CDR3 DNA: TGTGCCAGCAGCCAAGAAAGCGGGAGGGTACATGAGCAGTTCTTC.

This clonotype was counted a few times. The chain employs TRBV27 and TRBJ2-7, with TRBD1 as a possible D gene (5 bases). Germline CDR1 reads MNHEY; CDR2 reads SMNVEV (reference sequence). Trimming removed 5 bases from V and 0 bases from J, with 14 bases in between. The CDR3 spans 15 residues. As DNA, the CDR3 is TGTGCCAGCAGTGAAAACGGACAAGGCTCCTACGAGCAGTACTTC. This sequence encodes CASSENGQGSYEQYF.

This rearrangement joins TRBV5-1 to TRBJ2-5, with 7 bases that match TRBD1. The V and J ends lost 4 bases and 5 bases, in that order; junction bases with no gene match: 11. The germline CDR1 and CDR2 sequences are SGHRS and YFSETQ. The CDR3 has 15 residues. This CDR3 reads CASSPERQGGETQYF. The CDR3 nucleotides read TGCGCCAGCAGCCCAGAGCGACAGGGCGGGGAGACCCAGTACTTC.

V and J are TRBV7-9 and TRBJ2-6; D ambiguous. V lost 7 bases, J lost 4 bases, and 14 bases lay in between. This CDR3 region has 15 residues. The germline V gene encodes CDR1 SEHNR and CDR2 FQNEAQ (reference sequence). CDR3 coding DNA: TGTGCCAGCATCTCATCTGGGTACGGGGCCAACGTCCTGACTTTC. It translates to CASISSGYGANVLTF.

As concerns this clonotype: Being one base from a much bigger clone, this may be a read error. This chain connects TRBV27 to TRBJ2-5; D gene ambiguous. Trimming stripped 5 bases from V and 3 bases from J, with 16 bases between. CDR1 MNHEY and CDR2 SMNVEV come from the germline V gene (reference sequence). The CDR3 is 15 residues long. CDR3 sequence: CASSPLIGQEETQYF. The CDR3 DNA sequence: TGTGCCAGCAGTCCCCTTATTGGGCAGGAAGAGACCCAGTACTTC.

This rearrangement joins TRBV14 to TRBJ2-5; D may be TRBD2 (7 bases). The CDR3 is 15 amino acids. The germline CDR1 and CDR2 sequences are SGHDN and FVKESK. Trimming removed 0 bases from V and 5 bases from J, with 13 bases in between. The CDR3, as DNA: TGTGCCAGCAGCCAAGAAGGGGGGGCGTTGGAGACCCAGTACTTC. Amino acid sequence: CASSQEGGALETQYF.

This clonotype was recorded many times. The gene calls are TRBV6-1 and TRBJ1-4; 7 nucleotides align to TRBD1. Germline CDR1 and CDR2: MNHNS and SASEGT. V shed 5 bases and J 0 bases; nucleotides not matched to a gene: 9. This CDR3 contains 17 residues. The DNA of the CDR3 is TGTGCCAGCAGTCCCGGACAGGTCGAAGCAACTAATGAAAAACTGTTTTTT. Translated: CASSPGQVEATNEKLFF.

The chain joins TRBV19 to TRBJ2-7, with TRBD1 identical over 9 bases. This CDR3 region has 15 residues. The germline gives CDR1 LNHDA, CDR2 SQIVND (reference sequence). The junction had 3 bases not matched to a gene; V was cut back by 2 bases and J by 1 base. The CDR3 loop reads CASSIRTGDSYEQYF. The CDR3 DNA sequence: TGTGCCAGTAGTATAAGGACAGGGGATTCCTACGAGCAGTACTTC.

This clonotype was recorded a few times. The V and J genes are TRBV20-1 and TRBJ2-7; 9 bases agree with TRBD2. Germline CDR1 and CDR2: DFQATT and SNEGSKA (reference sequence). This CDR3 is built from 15 residues. The junction had 5 bases not matched to a gene; V was cut back by 0 bases and J by 2 bases. The CDR3 loop reads CSAREWLAGTYEQYF. The CDR3 DNA is TGCAGTGCTAGAGAATGGCTAGCGGGAACCTACGAGCAGTACTTC.

As to this clonotype: Only one base separates this from a far larger clonotype, so it likely reflects a read error. The J gene is TRBJ1-6, the V gene TRBV7-8, with D perhaps matching TRBD1 (5 bases). The CDR3 has 15 residues. Germline assignment: CDR1 SGHVS and CDR2 FQNEAQ. The CDR3 protein is CASSLHEGMNTEALF. The CDR3 DNA reads as TGTGCCAGCAGCTTACATGAGGGGATGAACACTGAAGCTCTCTTT.

This clonotype was picked up many times. The chain has TRBV20-1 and TRBJ2-5; TRBD2 matches 12 bases. The V segment lost 8 bases and the J segment 4 bases; nucleotides outside the gene matches: 5. The V gene's germline CDR1 is DFQATT and CDR2 SNEGSKA (reference sequence). This CDR3 has 13 amino acids. The CDR3 is CSPTSGSGETQYF. Written as DNA, the CDR3 is TGCAGTCCGACTAGCGGGAGTGGAGAGACCCAGTACTTC.

This clonotype was picked up many times. The V and J genes are TRBV28 and TRBJ1-6; D call uncertain. Germline V gives CDR1 MDHEN, CDR2 SYDVKM. The germline V and J ends were trimmed by 7 bases and 8 bases, with 18 bases remaining between them. This CDR3 spans 15 amino acids. CDR3 sequence (DNA): TGTGCCAGCAATCGGGATGCGGTAATATATTCACCCCTCCACTTT. Protein sequence: CASNRDAVIYSPLHF.